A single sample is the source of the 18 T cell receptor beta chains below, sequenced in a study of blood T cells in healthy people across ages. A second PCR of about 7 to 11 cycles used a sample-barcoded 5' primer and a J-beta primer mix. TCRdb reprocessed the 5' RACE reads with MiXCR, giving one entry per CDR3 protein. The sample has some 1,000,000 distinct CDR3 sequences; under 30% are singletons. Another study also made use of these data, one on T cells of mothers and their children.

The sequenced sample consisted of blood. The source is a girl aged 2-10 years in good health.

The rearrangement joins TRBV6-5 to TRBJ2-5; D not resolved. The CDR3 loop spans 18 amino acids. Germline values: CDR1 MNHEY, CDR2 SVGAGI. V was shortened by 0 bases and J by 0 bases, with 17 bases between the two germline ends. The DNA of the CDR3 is TGTGCCAGCAGTTACTCTGGGCAGGAACATACCTACCAAGAGACCCAGTACTTC. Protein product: CASSYSGQEHTYQETQYF.

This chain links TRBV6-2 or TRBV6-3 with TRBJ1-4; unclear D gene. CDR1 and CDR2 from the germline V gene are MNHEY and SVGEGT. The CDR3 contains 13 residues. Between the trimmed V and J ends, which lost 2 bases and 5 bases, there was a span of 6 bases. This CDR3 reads CASSYDGNEKLFF. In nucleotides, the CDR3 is TGTGCCAGCAGTTACGACGGGAATGAAAAACTGTTTTTT.

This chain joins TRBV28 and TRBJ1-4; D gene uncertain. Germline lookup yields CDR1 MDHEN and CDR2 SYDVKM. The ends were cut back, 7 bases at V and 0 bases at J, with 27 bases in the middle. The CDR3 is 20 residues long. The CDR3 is CASTRPAGISAPSTNEKLFF. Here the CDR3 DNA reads TGTGCCAGCACTCGTCCGGCGGGGATAAGTGCTCCTTCAACTAATGAAAAACTGTTTTTT.

This CDR3 reads CASRSGQGREQYF. DNA of the CDR3: TGTGCCAGCAGGTCTGGACAGGGGCGGGAGCAATACTTC. The gene calls are TRBV3-1 and TRBJ2-5; 9 nucleotides line up with TRBD1. The CDR3 contains 13 residues. Germline V gives CDR1 LGHDT, CDR2 YNNKEL (reference sequence). The V gene end was trimmed by 6 bases and the J gene end by 14 bases; junction bases not matched to a gene: 13.

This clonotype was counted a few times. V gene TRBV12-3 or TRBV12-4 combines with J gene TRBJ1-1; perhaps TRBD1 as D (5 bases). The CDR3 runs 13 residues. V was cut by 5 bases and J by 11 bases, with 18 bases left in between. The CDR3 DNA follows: TGTGCCAGCAGTGTGACAGTTCTACGAGGGGCTTTCTTT. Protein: CASSVTVLRGAFF.

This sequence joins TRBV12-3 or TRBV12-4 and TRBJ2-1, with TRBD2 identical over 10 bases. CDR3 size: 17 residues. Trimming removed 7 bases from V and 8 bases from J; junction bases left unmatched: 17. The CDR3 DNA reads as TGTGCCAGCAATTTCGTTAGCGGGAGGTTTTGGTTCCATGAGCAGTTCTTC. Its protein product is CASNFVSGRFWFHEQFF.

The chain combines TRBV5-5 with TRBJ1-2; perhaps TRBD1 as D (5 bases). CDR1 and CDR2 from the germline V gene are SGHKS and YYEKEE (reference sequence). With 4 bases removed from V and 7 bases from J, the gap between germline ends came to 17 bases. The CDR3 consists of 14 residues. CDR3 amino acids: CASSQAAAQGGYTF. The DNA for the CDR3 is TGTGCCAGCAGCCAAGCTGCAGCTCAGGGTGGCTACACCTTC.

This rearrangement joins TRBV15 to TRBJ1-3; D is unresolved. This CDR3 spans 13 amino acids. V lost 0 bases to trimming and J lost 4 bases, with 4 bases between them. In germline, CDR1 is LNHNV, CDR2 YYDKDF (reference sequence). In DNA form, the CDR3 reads TGTGCCACCAGCAGAGATAAAGGAAACACCATATATTTT. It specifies CATSRDKGNTIYF.

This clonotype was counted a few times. CDR3 nucleotides: TGTGCCAGCAGCTCCACAACCACGGGGTCTGGAAACACCATATATTTT. Translating it yields CASSSTTTGSGNTIYF. The gene calls are TRBV11-2 and TRBJ1-3, with D unresolved. Germline V CDR1 and CDR2: SGHAT, FQNNGV. Trimming stripped 4 bases from V and 1 base from J, with 14 bases between. The CDR3 loop spans 16 amino acids.

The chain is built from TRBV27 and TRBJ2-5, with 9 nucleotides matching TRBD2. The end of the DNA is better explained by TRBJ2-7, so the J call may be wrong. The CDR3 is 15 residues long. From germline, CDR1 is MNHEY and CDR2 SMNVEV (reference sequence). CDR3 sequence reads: CASSSIAGVSDEQYF. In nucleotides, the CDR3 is TGTGCCAGCAGTTCCATAGCGGGAGTTAGCGACGAGCAGTACTTC.

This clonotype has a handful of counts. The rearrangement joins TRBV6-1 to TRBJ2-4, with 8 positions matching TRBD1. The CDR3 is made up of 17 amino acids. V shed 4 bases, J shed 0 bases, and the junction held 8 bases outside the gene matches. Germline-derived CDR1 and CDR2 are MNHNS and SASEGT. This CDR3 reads CASSVGQDTLAKNIQYF. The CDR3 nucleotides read TGTGCCAGCAGTGTGGGACAGGACACACTAGCCAAAAACATTCAGTACTTC.

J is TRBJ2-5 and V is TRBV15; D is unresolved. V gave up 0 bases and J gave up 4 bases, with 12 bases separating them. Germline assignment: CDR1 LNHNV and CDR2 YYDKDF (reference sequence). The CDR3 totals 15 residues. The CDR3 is CATSRDGRPGETQYF. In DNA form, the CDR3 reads TGTGCCACCAGCAGAGACGGGCGCCCGGGAGAGACCCAGTACTTC.

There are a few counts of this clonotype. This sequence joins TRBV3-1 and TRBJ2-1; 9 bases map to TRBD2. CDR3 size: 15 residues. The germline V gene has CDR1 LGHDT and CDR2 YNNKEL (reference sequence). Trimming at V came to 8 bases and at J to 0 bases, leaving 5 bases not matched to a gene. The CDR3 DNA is TGTGCCAGCGGACTGCGGGGGGGCTCCTACAATGAGCAGTTCTTC. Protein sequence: CASGLRGGSYNEQFF.

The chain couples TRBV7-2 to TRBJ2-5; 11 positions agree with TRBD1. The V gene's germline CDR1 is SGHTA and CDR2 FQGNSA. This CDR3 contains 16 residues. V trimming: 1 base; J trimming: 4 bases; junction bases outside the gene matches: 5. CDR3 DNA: TGTGCCAGCAGCTTAGTAGGACAGGGGGCTCGAGAGACCCAGTACTTC. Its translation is CASSLVGQGARETQYF.

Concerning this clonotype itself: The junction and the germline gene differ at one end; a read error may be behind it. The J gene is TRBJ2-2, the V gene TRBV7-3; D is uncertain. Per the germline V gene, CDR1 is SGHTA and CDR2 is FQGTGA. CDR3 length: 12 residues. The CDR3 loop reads CASSSHTEELFF. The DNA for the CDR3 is TGTGCCAGCAGCTCTCATACCGAGGAGCTGTTTTTT.

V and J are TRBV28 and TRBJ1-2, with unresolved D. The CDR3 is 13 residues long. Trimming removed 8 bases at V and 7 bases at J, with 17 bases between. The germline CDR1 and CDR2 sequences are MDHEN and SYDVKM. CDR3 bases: TGTGCCAGCCCGGGCCTTCCCCGCGGTGGCTACACCTTC. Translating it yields CASPGLPRGGYTF.

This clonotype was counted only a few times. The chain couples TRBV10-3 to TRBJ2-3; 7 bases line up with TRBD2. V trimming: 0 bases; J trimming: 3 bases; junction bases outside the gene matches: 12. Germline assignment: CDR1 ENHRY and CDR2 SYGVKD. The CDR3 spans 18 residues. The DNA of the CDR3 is TGTGCCATCAGTGAGTCGACTCACGGCGGGAGAGGAACAGATACGCAGTATTTT. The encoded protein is CAISESTHGGRGTDTQYF.

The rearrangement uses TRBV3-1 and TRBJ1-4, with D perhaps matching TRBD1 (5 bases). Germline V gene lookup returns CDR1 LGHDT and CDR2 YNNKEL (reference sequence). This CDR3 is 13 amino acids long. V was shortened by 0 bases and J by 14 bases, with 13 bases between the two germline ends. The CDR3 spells CASSQEPVAGLFF. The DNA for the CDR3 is TGTGCCAGCAGCCAAGAACCCGTCGCAGGGCTGTTTTTT.